The present T cell receptor (beta chain) was sequenced within a study of T cell responses to AZD1222 COVID-19 vaccine. Looking at the study overall: Pooled samples include second doses given at about 4 or 12 weeks. Overall study results and limits: Donors were chiefly white British, with a greater number of females, and clonal diversity was perhaps underestimated. Close to half of all spike-specific TCRs reportedly target regions of the variants that are unmutated.

The method was immunoSEQ multiplex PCR; TCRdb's version includes in-frame clones alone and lacks a portion of them. The sample records about 78,000 clones, approximately 86% being singletons. Regarding this clone: Its antigen remains unknown.

The CDR3 covers 15 residues. Germline loops: CDR1 KGHSH, CDR2 LQKENI. V dropped 2 bases and J dropped 2 bases, with 13 bases sitting between them. This rearrangement joins TRBV18 to TRBJ2-7; maybe TRBD2 (6 bases). Here the sequenced sample was peripheral blood, taken on day 0 of AZD1222 vaccination. The receptor was isolated from an adult in good health. The CDR3 DNA reads TGTGCCAGCTCACCAGCCGGGACTGGTGCCTACGAGCAGTACTTC. Its translation is CASSPAGTGAYEQYF.